The present T cell receptor beta chain was sequenced within a study of T cell responses to AZD1222 COVID-19 vaccine. General observations from the study: At baseline, seropositivity was found in only a handful of AZD1222 recipients. The donor group comprised mostly white British people and more females; the analysis possibly underestimated clonal diversity.

This clone was counted once. Its antigen is undetermined. Trimming removed 0 bases at V and 0 bases at J, with 12 bases between. The CDR3 totals 17 residues. Per the germline V gene, CDR1 is MNHNS and CDR2 is SASEGT. The protocol was immunoSEQ multiplex PCR, while the TCRdb copy is restricted to in-frame clones and leaves out a portion. The sample carries about 270,000 clones, about 94% recorded once. Some second doses came at about 4 weeks and others at about 12 weeks; these were pooled. The chain uses TRBV6-1 and TRBJ2-1; D is uncertain. The sample here was peripheral blood, taken 28 days after the second AZD1222 dose. This TCR derives from an adult who received the AZD1222 COVID-19 vaccine. The CDR3 spells CASSEAITWNSYNEQFF. CDR3 bases: TGTGCCAGCAGTGAAGCTATAACATGGAACTCCTACAATGAGCAGTTCTTC.